These 3 T cell receptor beta chains were sequenced from one sample in a study of cytomegalovirus exposure and HLA in healthy donors (dated by TCRdb to about 2017). Library construction relied on the immunoSEQ multiplex PCR assay. For the multiplex PCR, a mixture combining 60 forward primers for TCR Vbeta segments and 13 reverse primers for TCR Jbeta segments was used. TCRdb holds this immuneACCESS table with in-frame rearrangements only. Some clones are missing; in checked studies, unresolved V genes explain under half, and the rest has no known cause. The table for this sample lists 190,000 or so clones; around 75% of them were counted only once. Jointly, the top ten make up roughly 0.4% of the sample. Source material: PBMCs. The receptors were gathered from a male donor in good health and CMV-seropositive.

The rearrangement links TRBV9 to TRBJ2-7; TRBD2 aligns across 8 bases. The CDR3 has 16 amino acids. Germline CDR1 and CDR2: SGDLS and YYNGEE. Trimming cost V 0 bases and J 5 bases; bases outside gene matches: 10. The CDR3 sequence is CASSVEGLVPVNEQYF. In DNA form, the CDR3 reads TGTGCCAGCAGCGTAGAGGGACTAGTGCCAGTGAACGAGCAGTACTTC.

The rearrangement links TRBV29-1 to TRBJ2-3, with D possibly matching TRBD2 (5 bases). The CDR3 contains 10 residues. Germline-derived CDR1 and CDR2 are SQVTM and ANQGSEA. Deletions cut 4 bases from V and 6 bases from J, with 5 bases between. CDR3 nucleotide sequence: TGCAGCGTTGGGACTGATACGCAGTATTTT. Its translation: CSVGTDTQYF.

The genes are TRBV5-1 and TRBJ2-5; 8 bases fit TRBD2. This CDR3 region has 13 residues. CDR1 is SGHRS, CDR2 YFSETQ, per germline. J lost 9 bases, V lost 5 bases, and 9 bases had no gene match. Here the CDR3 DNA reads TGCGCCAGCAGGGACGGGGGGGCCGGGGCCCAGTACTTC. It codes for CASRDGGAGAQYF.